This T cell receptor (beta chain) was recovered during a study of blood T cells in healthy people across ages. Broader study findings: Older age went with lower TCR beta diversity per million T cells, in a roughly linear way.

The individuals who served as donors were healthy Caucasians living in Russia, aged about 6 to 100. Every sample had a minimum of 6.5 million PBMCs isolated. In its sample, this clonotype was seen a few times. Antigen: not known. Primers used in a second PCR of about 6 to 11 cycles were a sample-barcoded 5' primer and a J-beta primer mix. One entry per CDR3 protein, called by TCRdb with MiXCR from the 5' RACE reads. Here the sample spans about 720,000 distinct CDR3 sequences, just under 25% being singletons. CDR1 SQVTM and CDR2 ANQGSEA come from the germline V gene. V lost 3 bases and J lost 3, with 17 bases in between. This CDR3 spans 15 amino acids. Separately, the same data were catalogued under a study of T cells of mothers and their children.

This clonotype was sampled from a boy between 10 and 17 years old in good health. The sample was blood. The rearrangement uses TRBV29-1 and TRBJ1-2; D call uncertain. Written as DNA, the CDR3 is TGCAGCGTTGATGAAAGGGCTGGGCCTTACTATGGCTACACCTTC. Amino acids: CSVDERAGPYYGYTF.